The clone carrying this TCR beta chain was seen ten or more times. Its antigen is not known. Indicated time point: newly diagnosed GD, antithyroid drugs for less than 3 months. RNA extracted from PBMCs served as the sequencing template. Relying on iRepertoire HTBI primers and Arm-PCR of CDR3 regions, the team built TCR beta libraries. TCRdb re-called the multiplex PCR reads through MiXCR, storing one row per CDR3 protein. The data show about 450,000 distinct CDR3 sequences, around 15% seen once. These data are taken from a study of regulatory T cells in long-lasting Graves disease. The V gene end was trimmed by 6 bases and the J gene end by 7 bases; junction bases not matched to a gene: 5. The CDR3 is 13 residues long. The germline gives CDR1 SNHLY, CDR2 FYNNEI. Regarding the study as a whole: Among samples with persistent disease, TRBV28, TRBJ1-2 and TRBJ2-5 were favored.

The data also belong to a second study, concerning T cells in Graves' hyperthyroidism and ophthalmopathy. Per that paper: Lactation, pregnancy, other autoimmune disease or uncontrolled infection led to exclusion of patients. First-round RT-PCR targeting the TCR CDR3 was performed with the HTBI primer set.

This clonotype originated in a woman aged 25 to 39 with Graves disease. Sequenced here: peripheral blood mononuclear cells (PBMCs), sampled at new diagnosis, from a patient treated with antithyroid drugs. This chain uses TRBV2 with TRBJ1-5; the match to TRBD1 covers 8 bases. The CDR3 DNA is TGTGCCAGCAGAGGACAGGGTAAGCAGCCCCAGCATTTT. It is translated as CASRGQGKQPQHF.